This is a list of T cell receptor beta chains from one sample in a study of blood T cell repertoires in COVID-19. The method was immunoSEQ multiplex PCR; TCRdb's version includes in-frame clones alone and lacks a portion of them. This sample has roughly 150,000 clones, with about 88% found just once. Sequenced input: peripheral blood. The receptors shown here come from a woman in her sixties or seventies with COVID-19, enrolled during active disease. Each CDR3 is given with its conserved first and last residue.

V: TRBV9
J: TRBJ2-3
CDR3: CASSVAKRATSGGRNNTQYF

V: TRBV3-1/TRBV3-2
J: TRBJ2-5
CDR3: CASSFGLAGGRETQYF

V: TRBV6-4
J: TRBJ2-7
CDR3: CASSAWSSYEQYF

V: TRBV19
J: TRBJ1-1
CDR3: CASSTEANTEAFF

V: TRBV12-3/TRBV12-4
J: TRBJ1-2
CDR3: CASSLAGDYGYTF

V: TRBV19
J: TRBJ1-1
CDR3: CASSGGTGGDTEAFF

V: TRBV19
J: TRBJ1-5
CDR3: CASSMRDRGSVQPQHF

V: TRBV5-1
J: TRBJ2-2
CDR3: CASSLEQLTGELFF

V: TRBV5-1
J: TRBJ1-2
CDR3: CASSLEGRVGYGYTF

V: TRBV7-9
J: TRBJ1-1
CDR3: CASSPAGTGGSWYTEAFF

V: TRBV7-9
J: TRBJ1-6
CDR3: CASSLWTGVGNSPLHF

V: TRBV19
J: TRBJ2-1
CDR3: CASSILGTLSYNEQFF

V: TRBV6-5
J: TRBJ1-1
CDR3: CASTPDRMATEAFF

V: TRBV9
J: TRBJ2-3
CDR3: CASTRQGAADTQYF

V: TRBV7-2
J: TRBJ1-5
CDR3: CASSLRQGATQPQHF

V: TRBV24-1
J: TRBJ1-2
CDR3: CATFKKGRGGYGYTF

V: TRBV15
J: TRBJ2-1
CDR3: CATSRDSGGANEQFF

V: TRBV5-6
J: TRBJ1-6
CDR3: CASSLTGNNSPLHF

V: TRBV7-9
J: TRBJ1-5
CDR3: CASSLGARGQPQHF

V: TRBV6-6
J: TRBJ2-1
CDR3: CASSYLTGGEQFF

V: TRBV11-2
J: TRBJ1-4
CDR3: CASSRDRVGDEKLFF

V: TRBV30
J: TRBJ1-1
CDR3: CAWIFGGNTEAFF

V: TRBV29-1
J: TRBJ1-2
CDR3: CSVADRLYGYTF

V: TRBV3-1/TRBV3-2
J: TRBJ1-6
CDR3: CASSQGWASYNSPLHF

V: TRBV6-1
J: TRBJ1-5
CDR3: CASSDSSRGSNQPQHF

V: TRBV29-1
J: TRBJ2-1
CDR3: CSVEDTGTSNEQFF

V: TRBV4-1
J: TRBJ1-1
CDR3: CASSQTTPRQGIDTEAFF

V: TRBV5-8
J: TRBJ2-3
CDR3: CASSNLAVSTDTQYF

V: TRBV4-1
J: TRBJ1-4
CDR3: CASSQGPGLGNEKLFF

V: TRBV12-3/TRBV12-4
J: TRBJ1-1
CDR3: CASSLNRAEAFF

V: TRBV11-2
J: TRBJ2-7
CDR3: CASSLDLARTYEQYF

V: TRBV27
J: TRBJ2-7
CDR3: CASRPPGSSRLYEQYF

V: TRBV24-1
J: TRBJ2-1
CDR3: CATSDSKTSGKDEQFF

V: TRBV5-1
J: TRBJ1-2
CDR3: CASSFEGVDGYTF

V: TRBV5-6
J: TRBJ1-4
CDR3: CASSFLGTGDEKLFF

V: TRBV27
J: TRBJ2-1
CDR3: CASSLGTSGGNEQFF

V: TRBV25-1
J: TRBJ1-2
CDR3: CASSLTENYGYTF

V: TRBV10-1
J: TRBJ2-1
CDR3: CASSGSLYNEQFF

V: TRBV25-1
J: TRBJ1-4
CDR3: CASSDRGWEEKLFF

V: TRBV15
J: TRBJ2-1
CDR3: CATSRGQAPYNEQFF

V: TRBV5-4
J: TRBJ2-3
CDR3: CASSWARGNTDTQYF

V: TRBV6-1
J: TRBJ2-7
CDR3: CASYNRQGAGDEQYF

V: TRBV6-2/TRBV6-3
J: TRBJ2-5
CDR3: CASSYSKRGGLQETQYF

V: TRBV6-1
J: TRBJ1-2
CDR3: CASSETLGQGRGYTF

V: TRBV5-1
J: TRBJ1-1
CDR3: CASSLAGQGAPEAFF